The following is a TCR beta chain sequence with its context. Its target is not known. With the Oncomine TCR Beta short-read assay, DNA from cultured CD4+ T cells was sequenced. Scientists extracted genomic DNA from CD4+ T cells grown in culture. TCRdb independently ran MiXCR on the PCR reads; one entry per CDR3 protein. The profile covers under 30,000 distinct CDR3 sequences, with around 45% appearing a single time and 15% to 20% taken by the ten largest. This sample was taken from a study of vaccination and CD4 T cells after COVID-19. Study at large: Recovered patients in the cohort numbered six men and four women, two of them Hispanic.

As to treatment: roughly 11-day PBMC culture with coronavirus spike peptide pools or control peptides (ViraFEST assay). The germline V gene encodes CDR1 DFQATT and CDR2 SNEGSKA (reference sequence). Between the trimmed V and J ends, which lost 5 bases and 2 bases, there was a span of 6 bases. The CDR3 is 11 residues long. The sequencing here drew on CD4+ T cells from blood, cultured in vitro, taken before SARS-CoV-2 vaccination. V gene TRBV20-1 combines with J gene TRBJ2-5; D unclear. The sequence came from a human donor who received a COVID-19 vaccine. The CDR3 loop reads CSAENQETQYF. CDR3 nucleotide sequence: TGCAGTGCTGAGAATCAAGAGACCCAGTACTTC.